Below are 30 T cell receptor beta chains sequenced from a single sample in a study of CD8 T cells in Susac syndrome. The RNA, roughly 0.45 to 1 ug, was put through reverse transcription using random hexamers. TCRdb itself ran the immunoSEQ multiplex PCR reads through MiXCR, one entry per CDR3 protein. The sample lists about 130,000 distinct CDR3 sequences, around nine tenths occurring once. The sample was CD8+ T cells from PBMCs. These receptors were obtained from a human donor with multiple sclerosis.

The V gene is TRBV20-1, the J gene TRBJ2-3; D gene ambiguous. Germline CDR1 and CDR2: DFQATT and SNEGSKA (reference sequence). The CDR3 length is 12 residues. Trimming cost V 6 bases and J 1 base, with 8 bases left between them. Here the CDR3 DNA reads TGCAGTGCCGGTCCCGGCACAGATACGCAGTATTTT. Its protein is CSAGPGTDTQYF.

J is TRBJ1-2 and V is TRBV19; TRBD1 matches at 10 bases. The ends lost 5 bases at V and 7 bases at J; junction bases unmatched: 7. The CDR3 is made up of 14 amino acids. In germline, CDR1 is LNHDA, CDR2 SQIVND (reference sequence). The CDR3 DNA reads TGTGCCAGTAGTGGCGGGACAGGGGTGCTTGGCTACACCTTC. It is translated as CASSGGTGVLGYTF.

The V and J genes are TRBV11-2 and TRBJ1-2, with D possibly matching TRBD1 (6 bases). Trimming shortened V by 3 bases and J by 7 bases, and 9 bases separated the two germline ends. CDR1 and CDR2 (germline): SGHAT, FQNNGV. The CDR3 runs to 12 residues. The CDR3 coding sequence is TGTGCCAGCAGCTTTACAGGGTCTGGCTACACCTTC. It is translated as CASSFTGSGYTF.

V is TRBV6-5 and J is TRBJ2-1; no clear D gene. The CDR3 is 13 residues long. V shed 5 bases and J shed 5 bases, with 10 bases lying between them. Germline assignment: CDR1 MNHEY and CDR2 SVGAGI. For the CDR3, the DNA is TGTGCCAGCAGTCCGATACCCAACAATGAGCAGTTCTTC. Residues: CASSPIPNNEQFF.

The CDR3 loop reads CASSLKSGELFF. DNA of the CDR3: TGTGCCAGCAGCCTGAAGAGCGGGGAGCTGTTTTTT. The chain employs TRBV7-9 and TRBJ2-2; D unclear. Trimming removed 5 bases at V and 7 bases at J, with 8 bases between. Germline lookup yields CDR1 SEHNR and CDR2 FQNEAQ (reference sequence). The CDR3 is 12 amino acids. Full variable domain (remainder filled in from reference TRBV7-9 and TRBJ2-2): DTGVSQNPRHKITKRGQNVTFRCDPISEHNRLYWYRQTLGQGPEFLTYFQNEAQLEKSRLLSDRFSAERPKGSFSTLEIQRTEQGDSAMYLCASSLKSGELFFGEGSRLTVL.

The chain couples TRBV9 to TRBJ2-1; no definite D call. This CDR3 is 15 amino acids long. Germline V gives CDR1 SGDLS, CDR2 YYNGEE. V gave up 4 bases and J gave up 0 bases, with 11 bases separating them. CDR3 amino acids: CASSSKGSSYNEQFF. For the CDR3, the DNA is TGTGCCAGCAGCTCGAAGGGCAGCTCCTACAATGAGCAGTTCTTC.

This clonotype came up once. The genes are TRBV5-6 and TRBJ2-7, with 11 bases that match TRBD2. Germline values: CDR1 SGHDT, CDR2 YYEEEE. This CDR3 is built from 16 residues. J gave up 0 bases and V 4 bases, and 6 bases lay outside the gene matches. The CDR3 sequence: CASSPLTSGSSYEQYF. The CDR3 bases are TGTGCCAGCAGCCCTCTAACTAGCGGGAGCTCCTACGAGCAGTACTTC.

The gene calls are TRBV29-1 and TRBJ2-7, with 7 bases aligning to TRBD1. The CDR3 totals 16 residues. Germline values: CDR1 SQVTM, CDR2 ANQGSEA. Germline trimming cut 3 bases from V and 3 bases from J; bases unmatched to any gene: 14. CDR3 DNA sequence: TGCAGCGTTGACTCCACCATGGGGACAGAGAGCTACGAGCAGTACTTC. It translates to CSVDSTMGTESYEQYF.

This sequence joins TRBV27 and TRBJ1-4, with a possible D match to TRBD1 (5 bases). Germline loops: CDR1 MNHEY, CDR2 SMNVEV (reference sequence). This CDR3 contains 12 residues. Trimming removed 3 bases from V and 13 bases from J, with 12 bases in between. CDR3 in DNA: TGTGCCAGCAGTTTCGGGGGTGAAGCACTGTTTTTT. As protein: CASSFGGEALFF.

This chain uses TRBV20-1 with TRBJ2-1; D is uncertain. The ends were cut back, 1 base at V and 2 bases at J, with 6 bases in the middle. Germline V CDR1 and CDR2: DFQATT, SNEGSKA (reference sequence). The CDR3 runs to 13 residues. CDR3 protein: CSARGKAYNEQFF. The CDR3 coding sequence is TGCAGTGCTAGAGGGAAAGCCTACAATGAGCAGTTCTTC.

The chain has TRBV6-5 and TRBJ2-1, with unresolved D. Germline V gene sequence: CDR1 MNHEY, CDR2 SVGAGI. Trimming pared 8 bases from V and 0 bases from J, leaving 11 bases between. This CDR3 comprises 14 residues. The CDR3, as DNA: TGTGCCAGCTCTTCAGACTCCTCCTACAATGAGCAGTTCTTC. Its translation is CASSSDSSYNEQFF.

V gene TRBV7-9 combines with J gene TRBJ1-1, with 7 bases that match TRBD1. CDR1 is SEHNR and CDR2 is FQNEAQ in the germline V gene (reference sequence). CDR3 length: 11 residues. The trim removed 7 bases at V and 6 bases at J, leaving 2 bases unmatched. CDR3 loop: CASTDRAEAFF. The CDR3 DNA sequence: TGTGCCAGCACCGACAGGGCTGAAGCTTTCTTT. Supplemented by reference TRBV7-9 and TRBJ1-1, the full variable domain reads DTGVSQNPRHKITKRGQNVTFRCDPISEHNRLYWYRQTLGQGPEFLTYFQNEAQLEKSRLLSDRFSAERPKGSFSTLEIQRTEQGDSAMYLCASTDRAEAFFGQGTRLTVV.

The CDR3, as DNA: TGTGCCAGCAACCCCCCGAGGTCGGATGAGCAGTTCTTC. Translation gives CASNPPRSDEQFF. This chain joins TRBV25-1 and TRBJ2-1; D call uncertain. The CDR3 is 13 amino acids. V lost 7 bases to trimming and J lost 8 bases, with 15 bases between them. Germline lookup yields CDR1 MGHDK and CDR2 SYGVNS.

The chain uses TRBV9 and TRBJ2-2; 8 bases align to TRBD1. Germline assignment: CDR1 SGDLS and CDR2 YYNGEE. This CDR3 contains 16 residues. V shed 0 bases and J 6 bases; nucleotides not matched to a gene: 7. CDR3 protein: CASSVAGRGLSGELFF. CDR3 sequence (DNA): TGTGCCAGCAGCGTAGCCGGCAGGGGGCTTTCCGGGGAGCTGTTTTTT.

Only one count was recorded for this clonotype. The chain joins TRBV2 to TRBJ1-1; 10 bases fit TRBD1. This CDR3 is 18 amino acids long. Germline CDR1 and CDR2: SNHLY and FYNNEI. J gave up 0 bases and V 5 bases, and 12 bases lay outside the gene matches. The CDR3 DNA is TGTGCCAGCAGTTCGGACCCGGGACAGGGGTCCTTGAACACTGAAGCTTTCTTT. Translation: CASSSDPGQGSLNTEAFF. Full variable domain (remainder filled in from reference TRBV2 and TRBJ1-1): EPEVTQTPSHQVTQMGQEVILRCVPISNHLYFYWYRQILGQKVEFLVSFYNNEISEKSEIFDDQFSVERPDGSNFTLKIRSTKLEDSAMYFCASSSDPGQGSLNTEAFFGQGTRLTVV.

The chain joins TRBV27 to TRBJ1-5, with D possibly matching TRBD1 (5 bases). V gave up 11 bases and J gave up 2 bases, with 19 bases separating them. This CDR3 has 15 residues. Per germline, CDR1 MNHEY and CDR2 SMNVEV (reference sequence). The CDR3, as DNA: TGTGCCGCGGGGCGTAGCGTCCTGGGCAATCAGCCCCAGCATTTT. Encoded protein: CAAGRSVLGNQPQHF.

This clonotype was recorded only once. The rearrangement links TRBV27 to TRBJ1-2, with D possibly matching TRBD1 (6 bases). The CDR3 runs to 16 residues. Germline V gives CDR1 MNHEY, CDR2 SMNVEV (reference sequence). The V gene lost 2 bases and the J gene lost 1 base, with 14 bases spanning the gap. The chain's CDR3 is CASSLGGGPINYGYTF. CDR3 nucleotides: TGTGCCAGCAGTTTAGGGGGGGGGCCCATTAACTATGGCTACACCTTC.

The rearrangement joins TRBV14 to TRBJ2-3, with D possibly being TRBD2 (5 bases). CDR1 is SGHDN and CDR2 is FVKESK in the germline V gene. V was shortened by 1 base and J by 2 bases, with 10 bases between the two germline ends. This CDR3 comprises 15 residues. The CDR3 DNA reads TGTGCCAGCAGCCAAGGGACTCTAAACACAGATACGCAGTATTTT. It specifies CASSQGTLNTDTQYF.

The chain combines TRBV29-1 with TRBJ1-2; D is uncertain. The germline CDR1 and CDR2 sequences are SQVTM and ANQGSEA. Trimming shortened V by 3 bases and J by 1 base, and 9 bases separated the two germline ends. The CDR3 is 13 amino acids. CDR3 nucleotide sequence: TGCAGCGTTGATTTTGGCGATAACTATGGCTACACCTTC. It codes for CSVDFGDNYGYTF.

The genes are TRBV27 and TRBJ2-7; unclear D gene. This CDR3 contains 14 residues. Trimming cost V 7 bases and J 2 bases, with 15 bases left between them. The germline V gene has CDR1 MNHEY and CDR2 SMNVEV (reference sequence). CDR3 coding DNA: TGTGCCAGCAAAATTTCGGACGGAGCCTACGAGCAGTACTTC. Translation gives CASKISDGAYEQYF.

This sequence joins TRBV4-2 and TRBJ2-7; 10 bases are a match to TRBD1. Germline V gene lookup returns CDR1 LGHNA and CDR2 YNFKEQ. Trimming took 4 bases from V and 5 from J; bases not matched to a gene: 2. The CDR3 totals 13 residues. DNA for the CDR3: TGTGCCAGCAGCCCGGGACAGGGGAACGAGCAGTACTTC. Translation: CASSPGQGNEQYF.

The gene calls are TRBV7-7 and TRBJ1-1; D perhaps matches TRBD1 (5 bases). The germline V and J ends were trimmed by 3 bases and 5 bases, with 10 bases remaining between them. Germline loops: CDR1 SSHAT, CDR2 FNYEAQ (reference sequence). CDR3 length: 13 residues. In nucleotides, the CDR3 is TGTGCCAGCAGCTTCGGCTGGGGGACTGAAGCTTTCTTT. Amino acid sequence: CASSFGWGTEAFF.

The J gene is TRBJ2-1, the V gene TRBV29-1; D is possibly TRBD1 (6 bases). The length of the CDR3 is 14 residues. V dropped 1 base and J dropped 5 bases, with 12 bases sitting between them. Germline lookup yields CDR1 SQVTM and CDR2 ANQGSEA. Here the CDR3 DNA reads TGCAGCGTTGAAGGTAGGACAGTTGACAATGAGCAGTTCTTC. Translated: CSVEGRTVDNEQFF.

The chain recombines TRBV27 with TRBJ2-2, with D tentatively TRBD2 (7 bases). Trimming left V 3 bases short and J 6 bases short, with 17 bases between. The CDR3 is made up of 16 amino acids. The germline V gene encodes CDR1 MNHEY and CDR2 SMNVEV (reference sequence). Here the CDR3 DNA reads TGTGCCAGCAGTTTCCTGCTAGCGGAGGGGGCCGGGGAGCTGTTTTTT. Translating gives CASSFLLAEGAGELFF.

The chain uses TRBV6-1 and TRBJ1-3; D unclear. Germline V gives CDR1 MNHNS, CDR2 SASEGT. Trimming removed 6 bases at V and 0 bases at J, with 12 bases between. The CDR3 has 15 amino acids. In nucleotides, the CDR3 is TGTGCCAGCAGCCCTAGTCGGAGCTCTGGAAACACCATATATTTT. It yields the protein CASSPSRSSGNTIYF.

A note on this clonotype: A read error may produce the germline difference seen at one junction end. The J gene is TRBJ2-1, the V gene TRBV7-6; D is unclear. CDR3 size: 11 residues. CDR1 is SGHVS and CDR2 is FNYEAQ in the germline V gene. Here the CDR3 reads CASSLEREKLF. The CDR3 DNA follows: TGTGCCAGCAGCTTAGAGCGTGAAAAGCTCTTC.

V usage is TRBV6-2 or TRBV6-3 and J usage is TRBJ1-2; a possible D gene is TRBD1 (5 bases). This CDR3 comprises 14 residues. Trimming pared 4 bases from V and 7 bases from J, leaving 16 bases between. CDR1 is MNHEY and CDR2 is SVGEGT in the germline V gene. The CDR3 region has the DNA TGTGCCAGCAGTTTCTCGGGAGGGGCCGGTGGCTACACCTTC. Its translation is CASSFSGGAGGYTF.

The CDR3 sequence is CASSIVPGPGNGYTF. CDR3 in DNA: TGTGCCAGTAGTATAGTACCAGGGCCAGGCAATGGCTACACCTTC. J is TRBJ1-2 and V is TRBV19, with D possibly being TRBD1 (5 bases). Germline loops: CDR1 LNHDA, CDR2 SQIVND (reference sequence). The CDR3 totals 15 residues. The germline V and J ends were trimmed by 1 base and 6 bases, with 15 bases remaining between them.

The gene calls are TRBV7-2 and TRBJ2-7, with no clear D. The CDR3 is 16 residues long. The V end lost 1 base, the J end lost 4 bases, and 17 bases lay between the germline ends. Germline V gene lookup returns CDR1 SGHTA and CDR2 FQGNSA. In DNA, the CDR3 is TGTGCCAGCAGCTTAGATCCAGCGCCCGAGAGGTACGAGCAGTACTTC. This encodes CASSLDPAPERYEQYF.

The chain carries TRBV19 and TRBJ2-7, with D possibly matching TRBD1 (6 bases). Looked up from germline, CDR1 is LNHDA and CDR2 is SQIVND (reference sequence). V gave up 11 bases and J gave up 4 bases, with 21 bases separating them. CDR3 length: 14 amino acids. CDR3 nucleotide sequence: TGTGCCCCCCGGCTGCAGGGGCCTTTATACGAGCAGTACTTC. Its protein is CAPRLQGPLYEQYF.